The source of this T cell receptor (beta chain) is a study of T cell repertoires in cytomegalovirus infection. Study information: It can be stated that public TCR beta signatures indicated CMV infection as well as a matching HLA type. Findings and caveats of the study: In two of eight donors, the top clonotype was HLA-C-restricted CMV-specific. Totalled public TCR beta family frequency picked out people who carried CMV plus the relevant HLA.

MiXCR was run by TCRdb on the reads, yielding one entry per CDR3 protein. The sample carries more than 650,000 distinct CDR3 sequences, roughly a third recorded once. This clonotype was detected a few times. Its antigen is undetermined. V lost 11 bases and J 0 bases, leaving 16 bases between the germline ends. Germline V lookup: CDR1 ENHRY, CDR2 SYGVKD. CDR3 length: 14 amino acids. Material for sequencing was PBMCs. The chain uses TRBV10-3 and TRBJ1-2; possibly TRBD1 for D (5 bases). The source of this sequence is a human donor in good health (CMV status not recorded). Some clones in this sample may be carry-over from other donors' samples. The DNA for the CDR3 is TGTGCCGCCGCTGGGGACCCGCCTAACTATGGCTACACCTTC. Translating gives CAAAGDPPNYGYTF.